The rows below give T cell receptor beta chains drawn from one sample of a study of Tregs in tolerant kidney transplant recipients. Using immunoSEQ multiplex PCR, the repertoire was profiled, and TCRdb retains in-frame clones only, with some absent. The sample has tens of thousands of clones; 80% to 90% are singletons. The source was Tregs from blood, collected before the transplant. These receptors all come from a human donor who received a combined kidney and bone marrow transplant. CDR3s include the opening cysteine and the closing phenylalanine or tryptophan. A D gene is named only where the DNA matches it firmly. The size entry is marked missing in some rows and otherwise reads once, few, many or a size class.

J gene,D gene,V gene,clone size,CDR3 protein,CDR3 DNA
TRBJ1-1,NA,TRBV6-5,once,CASSQGVTAFF,TGTGCCAGCAGTCAAGGGGTGACGGCTTTCTTT
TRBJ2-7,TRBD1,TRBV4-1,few,CASSQGTGGTYEQYF,TGCGCCAGCAGCCAAGGGACAGGGGGCACCTACGAGCAGTACTTC
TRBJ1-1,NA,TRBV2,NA,CAKTHMNTEAFF,TGTGCTAAGACCCACATGAACACTGAAGCTTTCTTT
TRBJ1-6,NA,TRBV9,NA,CASSPSRDADSPLHF,TGTGCCAGCAGCCCCAGCCGGGACGCTGATTCACCCCTCCACTTT
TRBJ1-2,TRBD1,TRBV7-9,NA,CASSLYLDREFSYGYTF,TGTGCCAGCAGCTTATATCTGGACAGGGAGTTTTCCTATGGCTACACCTTC
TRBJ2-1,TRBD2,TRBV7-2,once,CASSPRKVLAGGGYNEQFF,TGTGCCAGCAGCCCTAGAAAGGTCTTGGCGGGAGGGGGCTACAATGAGCAGTTCTTC
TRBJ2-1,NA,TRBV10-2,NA,CASLGVPWDNEQFF,TGCGCCAGCCTCGGGGTCCCCTGGGACAATGAGCAGTTCTTC
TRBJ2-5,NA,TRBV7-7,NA,CASSPGGQETQYF,TGTGCCAGCAGCCCCGGGGGTCAAGAGACCCAGTACTTC
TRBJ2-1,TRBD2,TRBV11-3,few,CASSLGLAGGSSYNEQFF,TGTGCCAGCAGCCTGGGACTAGCGGGGGGGTCTAGCTACAATGAGCAGTTCTTC
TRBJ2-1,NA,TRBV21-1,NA,CASGAWADPYNEQFF,TGTGCCAGCGGGGCTTGGGCGGACCCTTACAATGAGCAGTTCTTC
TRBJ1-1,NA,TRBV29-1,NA,CSVLGTSMVTEAFF,TGCAGCGTTCTAGGGACATCCATGGTCACTGAAGCTTTCTTT
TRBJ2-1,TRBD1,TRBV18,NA,CASSPPGQGSYNEQFF,TGTGCCAGCTCACCACCGGGACAGGGCTCCTACAATGAGCAGTTCTTC
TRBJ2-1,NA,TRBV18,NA,CASSPLGTYNEQFF,TGTGCCAGCTCACCACTCGGGACCTACAATGAGCAGTTCTTC
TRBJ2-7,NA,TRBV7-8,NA,CASSSKHEQYF,TGTGCCAGCAGCTCAAAACACGAGCAGTACTTC
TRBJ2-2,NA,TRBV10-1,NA,CASSQGFTRELFF,TGCGCCAGCAGCCAGGGATTCACCCGGGAGCTGTTTTTT
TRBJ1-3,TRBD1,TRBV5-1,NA,CASSLDREGPGSGNTIYF,TGCGCCAGCAGCCTGGACAGGGAAGGACCGGGTTCTGGAAACACCATATATTTT
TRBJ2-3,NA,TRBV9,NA,CASSVTRGGYAQYF,TGTGCCAGCAGCGTCACTAGGGGTGGATACGCGCAGTATTTT
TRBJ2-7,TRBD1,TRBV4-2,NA,CASSQVRDSSYEQYF,TGTGCCAGCAGCCAAGTTCGGGACAGCTCCTACGAGCAGTACTTC
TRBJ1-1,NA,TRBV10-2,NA,CASSAVTAGAEAFF,TGCGCCAGCAGTGCTGTGACAGCGGGCGCTGAAGCTTTCTTT
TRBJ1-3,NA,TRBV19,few,CASSKTGFSGNTIYF,TGTGCCAGTAGTAAGACAGGTTTCTCTGGAAACACCATATATTTT
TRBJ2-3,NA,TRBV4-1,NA,CASSQDLENWITDTQYF,TGCGCCAGCAGCCAAGATTTGGAGAACTGGATCACAGATACGCAGTATTTT
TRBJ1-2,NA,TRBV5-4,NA,CASSPGGGATNYGYTF,TGTGCCAGCAGCCCCGGTGGCGGGGCAACTAACTATGGCTACACCTTC
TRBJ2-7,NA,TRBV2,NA,CASSGGGPSYEQYF,TGTGCCAGCAGTGGGGGGGGCCCCTCCTACGAGCAGTACTTC
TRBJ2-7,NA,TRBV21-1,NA,CASSKNASTSSYEQYF,TGTGCCAGCAGCAAAAACGCTTCGACATCCTCCTACGAGCAGTACTTC